The 8 T cell receptor beta chains given below trace back to one sample, sequenced in a study of blood T cell repertoires in COVID-19 (TCRdb year 2020). The library was made by the immunoSEQ multiplex PCR assay. TCRdb took over this immuneACCESS table, retaining in-frame rearrangements with V and J assigned. Such tables are incomplete; in checked studies, under half of the missing clones stem from an unresolved V gene, and the remainder is unexplained. The sample profile shows 200,000 to 300,000 clones; roughly nine tenths of them were found once. Around 2.4% of the sample is taken by the ten largest. Material: PBMCs or T cells enriched from blood (not recorded which). These receptors were obtained from a woman aged 18-29 years who had recovered from COVID-19.

The chain recombines TRBV24-1 with TRBJ1-1; 8 positions match TRBD1. The CDR3 covers 16 residues. V was clipped by 4 bases and J by 3 bases; unmatched bases: 9. Per germline, CDR1 KGHDR and CDR2 SFDVKD. The CDR3 here is CATSERPTGAYTEAFF. The CDR3 DNA sequence: TGTGCCACCAGTGAAAGACCGACAGGGGCATACACTGAAGCTTTCTTT.

This clone was observed a single time. The V and J genes are TRBV11-2 and TRBJ1-2; D not resolved. From germline, CDR1 is SGHAT and CDR2 FQNNGV. V gave up 1 base and J gave up 9 bases, with 9 bases separating them. The CDR3 runs to 12 residues. This chain's CDR3 is CASSLGVESYTF. DNA of the CDR3: TGTGCCAGCAGCTTAGGCGTCGAGAGCTACACCTTC.

This clone was found a few times. Here the CDR3 DNA reads TGTGCCACCAGCACCTACCGAACAGGGGGGGATGGCTACACCTTC. Translation: CATSTYRTGGDGYTF. This rearrangement joins TRBV15 to TRBJ1-2; 8 bases fit TRBD1. CDR3 length: 15 residues. V lost 4 bases to trimming and J lost 6 bases; unmatched junction nucleotides: 10. Germline V lookup: CDR1 LNHNV, CDR2 YYDKDF (reference sequence).

As concerns this clone: Other DNA sequences in this specimen translate into the identical CDR3. This chain links TRBV19 with TRBJ1-1; the D gene is possibly TRBD1 (6 bases). The germline V gene encodes CDR1 LNHDA and CDR2 SQIVND (reference sequence). The CDR3 is 14 amino acids. V was cut by 3 bases and J by 0 bases, with 8 bases left in between. The CDR3 is CASSIQGLNTEAFF. CDR3 DNA sequence: TGTGCCAGTAGTATTCAGGGGCTGAACACTGAAGCTTTCTTT.

This clone came up once. The rearrangement uses TRBV7-2 and TRBJ1-1, with D possibly TRBD1 on 5 matching bases. With 5 bases removed from V and 3 bases from J, the gap between germline ends came to 16 bases. The CDR3 extends over 15 amino acids. Germline values: CDR1 SGHTA, CDR2 FQGNSA. The CDR3 reads CASSPRGGSDTEAFF. CDR3 nucleotide sequence: TGTGCCAGCAGCCCTCGTGGGGGGTCGGACACTGAAGCTTTCTTT.

V usage is TRBV5-6 and J usage is TRBJ2-7; TRBD2 matches 8 bases. V dropped 0 bases and J dropped 2; count of bases not matched to a gene: 4. This CDR3 spans 15 amino acids. Germline V lookup: CDR1 SGHDT, CDR2 YYEEEE. Here the CDR3 reads CASSLAGGNTYEQYF. CDR3 sequence (DNA): TGTGCCAGCAGCTTGGCGGGGGGGAACACCTACGAGCAGTACTTC.

V is TRBV18 and J is TRBJ1-2, with 7 bases aligning to TRBD1. The CDR3 spans 13 residues. V was pared by 3 bases and J by 6 bases, with 4 bases of the junction left unmatched. The germline V gene encodes CDR1 KGHSH and CDR2 LQKENI. The CDR3 region is CASSPETGNGYTF. The CDR3 DNA is TGTGCCAGCTCACCGGAGACAGGGAATGGCTACACCTTC.

The chain employs TRBV4-3 and TRBJ1-1; 9 bases map to TRBD1. Germline V gene data show CDR1 as LGHNA and CDR2 as YSLEER. Trimming took 0 bases from V and 6 from J; bases not matched to a gene: 8. CDR3 length equals 16 residues. This CDR3 is CASSQERDRVPPEAFF. In DNA, the CDR3 is TGCGCCAGCAGCCAAGAAAGGGACAGGGTTCCTCCTGAAGCTTTCTTT.